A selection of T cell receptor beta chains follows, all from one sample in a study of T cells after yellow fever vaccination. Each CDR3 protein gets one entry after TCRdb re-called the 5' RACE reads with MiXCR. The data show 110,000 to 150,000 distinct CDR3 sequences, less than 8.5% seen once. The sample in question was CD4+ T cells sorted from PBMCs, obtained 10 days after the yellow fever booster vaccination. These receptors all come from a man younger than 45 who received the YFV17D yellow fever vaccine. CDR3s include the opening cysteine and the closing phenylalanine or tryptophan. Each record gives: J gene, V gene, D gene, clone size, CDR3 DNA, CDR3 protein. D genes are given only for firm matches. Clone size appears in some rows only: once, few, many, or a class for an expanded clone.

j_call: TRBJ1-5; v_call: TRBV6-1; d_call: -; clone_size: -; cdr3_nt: TGTGCCAGCAGTCCCGCGAGGGTCTGGAGCAATCAGCCCCAGCATTTT; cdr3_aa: CASSPARVWSNQPQHF
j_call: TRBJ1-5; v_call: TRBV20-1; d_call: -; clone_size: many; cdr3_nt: TGCAGTGCCGCCCGCTCGAGGGATCAGCCCCAGCATTTT; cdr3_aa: CSAARSRDQPQHF
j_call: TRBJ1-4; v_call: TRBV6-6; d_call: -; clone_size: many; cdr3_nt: TGTGCCTCGGGAAGGCCTAATGAAAAACTGTTTTTT; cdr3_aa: CASGRPNEKLFF
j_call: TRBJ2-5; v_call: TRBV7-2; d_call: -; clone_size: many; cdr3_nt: TGTGCCAGCAGCTTAGGGGGGCCACAAGAGACCCAGTACTTC; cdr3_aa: CASSLGGPQETQYF
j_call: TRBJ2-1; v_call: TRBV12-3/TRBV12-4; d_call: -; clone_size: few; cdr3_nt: TGTGCCAGCAGAGCCAGTGGTCAGGGTAATGAGCAGTTCTTC; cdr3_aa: CASRASGQGNEQFF
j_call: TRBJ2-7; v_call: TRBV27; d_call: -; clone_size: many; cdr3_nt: TGTGCCAGCAGTAGACTCAACGTTGCCGGTGAGCAGTACTTC; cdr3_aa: CASSRLNVAGEQYF
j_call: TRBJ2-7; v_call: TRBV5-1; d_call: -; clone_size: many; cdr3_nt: TGCGCCAGCAGCTTGGGAGGAAGAGGGCCGGGCGAGCAGTACTTC; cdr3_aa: CASSLGGRGPGEQYF
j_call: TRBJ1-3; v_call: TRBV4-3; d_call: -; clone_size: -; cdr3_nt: TGCGCCAGCAGCCAAGAAACTATCGGGGCAGGCGCGAACACCATATATTTT; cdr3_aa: CASSQETIGAGANTIYF
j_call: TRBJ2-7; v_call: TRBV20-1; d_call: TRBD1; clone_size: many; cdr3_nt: TGCAGTGGTAAGGGACAGGGGAACGAGCAGTACTTC; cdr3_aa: CSGKGQGNEQYF
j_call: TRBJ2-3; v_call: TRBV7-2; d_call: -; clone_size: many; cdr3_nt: TGTGCCAGCAGCCTACTCCGGTGGGCAGATACGCAGTATTTT; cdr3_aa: CASSLLRWADTQYF
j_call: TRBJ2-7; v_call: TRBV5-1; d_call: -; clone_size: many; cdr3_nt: TGCGCCAGCAGCTTGGCCACAGGGTTCTACGAGCAGTACTTC; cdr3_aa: CASSLATGFYEQYF
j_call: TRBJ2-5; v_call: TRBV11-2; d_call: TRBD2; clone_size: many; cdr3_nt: TGTGCCAGCAGCTTTGGCCTAGCGGACTTAGAGACCCAGTACTTC; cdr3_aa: CASSFGLADLETQYF
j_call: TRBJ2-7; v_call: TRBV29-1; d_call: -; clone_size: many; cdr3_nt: TGCAGCGTGGGTCTTCGCCTCTCCTACGAGCAGTACTTC; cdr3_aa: CSVGLRLSYEQYF
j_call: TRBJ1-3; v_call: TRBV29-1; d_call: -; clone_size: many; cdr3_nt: TGCAGCGTCTCCAACAGGGCGGGTGGAAACACCATATATTTT; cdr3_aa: CSVSNRAGGNTIYF
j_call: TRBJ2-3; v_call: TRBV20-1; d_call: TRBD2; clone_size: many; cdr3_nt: TGCAGTGCACCTCCTAGCGGGAGTACAGATACGCAGTATTTT; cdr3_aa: CSAPPSGSTDTQYF
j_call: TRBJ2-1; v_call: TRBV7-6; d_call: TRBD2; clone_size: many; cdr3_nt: TGTGCCAGCAGCTCCGGAGTAGCGGGAGGCTACAATGAGCAGTTCTTC; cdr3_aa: CASSSGVAGGYNEQFF
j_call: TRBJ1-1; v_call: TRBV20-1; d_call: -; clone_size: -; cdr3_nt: TGCAGTGCTAGACCAAGACGGAACACTGAAGCTTTCTTT; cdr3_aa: CSARPRRNTEAFF
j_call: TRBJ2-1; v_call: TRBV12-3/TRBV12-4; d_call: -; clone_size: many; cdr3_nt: TGTGCCAGCGTTGACGGGAGAGTAAATGAGCAGTTCTTC; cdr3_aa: CASVDGRVNEQFF
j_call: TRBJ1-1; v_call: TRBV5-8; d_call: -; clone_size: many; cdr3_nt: TGTGCCAGCAGCCCGTGGGTTTCCGGGAGCCCTGAAGCTTTCTTT; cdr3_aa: CASSPWVSGSPEAFF
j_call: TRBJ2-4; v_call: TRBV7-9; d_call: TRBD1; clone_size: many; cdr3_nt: TGTGCCAGCAGCTCTCCTCGGACAGGGAACATTCAGTACTTC; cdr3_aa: CASSSPRTGNIQYF
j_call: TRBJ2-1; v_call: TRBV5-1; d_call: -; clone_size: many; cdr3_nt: TGCGCCAGCAGCCCCGGCGTGGGGGACCTTTACAATGAGCAGTTCTTC; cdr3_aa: CASSPGVGDLYNEQFF
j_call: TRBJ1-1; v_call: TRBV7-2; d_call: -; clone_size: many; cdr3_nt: TGTGCCAGCAGCTTAGCGCCGGTCCCCCTGACAGCTTTCTTT; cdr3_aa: CASSLAPVPLTAFF
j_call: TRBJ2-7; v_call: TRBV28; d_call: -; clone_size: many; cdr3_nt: TGTGCCAGCCGCATCAGACTAGATTCCCACGAGCAGTACTTC; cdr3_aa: CASRIRLDSHEQYF
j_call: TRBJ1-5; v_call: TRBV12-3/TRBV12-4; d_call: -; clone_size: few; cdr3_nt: TGTGCCAGCAGGGCTGACGGACAGATCTTGGGGCCCCAGCATTTT; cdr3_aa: CASRADGQILGPQHF
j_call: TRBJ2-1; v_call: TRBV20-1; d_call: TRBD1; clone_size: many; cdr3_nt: TGCAGTGCTAGATCCGGGACAGGGAAGGAGCAGTTCTTC; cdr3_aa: CSARSGTGKEQFF
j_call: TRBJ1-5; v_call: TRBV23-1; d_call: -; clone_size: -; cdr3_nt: TGCGCCGCCTTCCAGGGGTCGGGTCAGCCCCAGCATTTT; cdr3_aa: CAAFQGSGQPQHF
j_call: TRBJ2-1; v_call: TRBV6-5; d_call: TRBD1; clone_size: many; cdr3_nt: TGTGCCAGCAGTTACCAAGGGACAGGGTACACTGAGCAGTTCTTC; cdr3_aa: CASSYQGTGYTEQFF
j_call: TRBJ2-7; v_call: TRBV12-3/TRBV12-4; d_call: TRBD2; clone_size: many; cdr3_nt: TGTGCCAGCAGTTTAAGACTAGCGGGAGTGGAAGAGCAGTACTTC; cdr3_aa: CASSLRLAGVEEQYF
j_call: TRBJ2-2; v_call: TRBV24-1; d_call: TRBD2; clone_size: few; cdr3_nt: TGTGCCACCAGTGATCTCCGGACTAGCGGGAATCCATCCGGGGAGCTGTTTTTT; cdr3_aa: CATSDLRTSGNPSGELFF
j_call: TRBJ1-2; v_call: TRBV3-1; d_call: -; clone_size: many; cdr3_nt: TGTGCCAGCGGTCCGGGACGAGGTAGCTACACCTTC; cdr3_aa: CASGPGRGSYTF
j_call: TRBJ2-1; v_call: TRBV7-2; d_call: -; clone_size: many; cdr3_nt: TGTGCCAGCAGCTTCATGTCTAGCGTGAGGTACAATGAGCAGTTCTTC; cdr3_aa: CASSFMSSVRYNEQFF
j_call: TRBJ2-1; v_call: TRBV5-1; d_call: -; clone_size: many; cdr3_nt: TGCGCCAGCAGCTTGGACACCTACAATGAGCAGTTCTTC; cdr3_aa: CASSLDTYNEQFF